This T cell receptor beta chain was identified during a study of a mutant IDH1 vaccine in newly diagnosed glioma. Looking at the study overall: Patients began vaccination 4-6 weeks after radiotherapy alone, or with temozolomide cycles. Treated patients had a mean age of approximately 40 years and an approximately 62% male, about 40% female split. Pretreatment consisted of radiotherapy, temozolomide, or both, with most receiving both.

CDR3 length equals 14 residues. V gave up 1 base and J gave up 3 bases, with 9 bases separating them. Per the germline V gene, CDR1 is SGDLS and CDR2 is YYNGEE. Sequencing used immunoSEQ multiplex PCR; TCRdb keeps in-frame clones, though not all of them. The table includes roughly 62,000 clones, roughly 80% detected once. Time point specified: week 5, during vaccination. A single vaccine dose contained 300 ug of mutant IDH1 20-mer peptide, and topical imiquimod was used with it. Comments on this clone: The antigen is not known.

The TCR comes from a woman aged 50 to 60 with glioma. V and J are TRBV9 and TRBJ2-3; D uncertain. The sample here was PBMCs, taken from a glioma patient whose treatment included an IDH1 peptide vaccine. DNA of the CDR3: TGTGCCAGCAGCGTATCCGGGCGGACAGATACGCAGTATTTT. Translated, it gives CASSVSGRTDTQYF.